One and the same sample provided the 25 T cell receptor beta chains below, sequenced in a study of blood T cell repertoires in COVID-19. Generated by immunoSEQ multiplex PCR, the TCRdb table keeps only in-frame clones and is missing some. This table has 150,000 to 200,000 clones, 79% appearing once. Sequenced sample: peripheral blood. The receptor source for this set is a man aged 60 to 69 with active or convalescent COVID-19.

The CDR3 loop is CASSIQGALGNTEAFF. The CDR3 DNA reads as TGTGCCAGTAGTATTCAGGGGGCGCTGGGAAACACTGAAGCTTTCTTT. V is TRBV19 and J is TRBJ1-1, with TRBD1 identical over 8 bases. Germline V gene lookup returns CDR1 LNHDA and CDR2 SQIVND (reference sequence). V shed 3 bases and J 2 bases; nucleotides not matched to a gene: 8. The CDR3 contains 16 residues.

This chain links TRBV5-5 with TRBJ2-7; no definite D call. CDR1 is SGHKS and CDR2 is YYEKEE in the germline V gene (reference sequence). V lost 3 bases and J lost 4, with 11 bases in between. This CDR3 comprises 13 residues. For the CDR3, the DNA is TGTGCCAGCAGCTGGTGGCCCGAATACGAGCAGTACTTC. Translating gives CASSWWPEYEQYF.

The V gene is TRBV5-1, the J gene TRBJ1-2, with D possibly matching TRBD1 (6 bases). Germline V lookup: CDR1 SGHRS, CDR2 YFSETQ. This CDR3 contains 13 residues. The V end lost 2 bases, the J end lost 6 bases, and 11 bases lay between the germline ends. DNA for the CDR3: TGCGCCAGCAGCTTCGGGACACGGGATGGCTACACCTTC. This codes for CASSFGTRDGYTF.

The chain combines TRBV28 with TRBJ1-2; the D gene is possibly TRBD1 (5 bases). V was clipped by 6 bases and J by 3 bases, with 11 bases between them. The CDR3 length is 13 residues. Per germline, CDR1 MDHEN and CDR2 SYDVKM. The CDR3 spells CASRTGTDYGYTF. CDR3 DNA sequence: TGTGCCAGCAGAACCGGGACTGACTATGGCTACACCTTC.

This chain connects TRBV7-3 to TRBJ2-5, with D hard to call. Germline-derived CDR1 and CDR2 are SGHTA and FQGTGA. Trimming removed 5 bases at V and 1 base at J, with 8 bases between. CDR3 length equals 13 residues. CDR3 protein: CASSQWLQETQYF. CDR3 nucleotides: TGTGCCAGCAGCCAGTGGCTCCAAGAGACCCAGTACTTC.

The V gene is TRBV10-3, the J gene TRBJ2-2; D not certain. The CDR3 totals 13 residues. V was pared by 5 bases and J by 4 bases, with 8 bases between. Germline CDR1 and CDR2: ENHRY and SYGVKD. CDR3 in DNA: TGTGCCATCAGTCCACAGAGCACCGGGGAGCTGTTTTTT. As protein: CAISPQSTGELFF.

The gene calls are TRBV7-2 and TRBJ2-1, with TRBD2 as a possible D gene (5 bases). Between the trimmed V and J ends, which lost 8 bases and 2 bases, there was a span of 10 bases. CDR1 SGHTA and CDR2 FQGNSA come from the germline V gene. The CDR3 contains 13 residues. CDR3 bases: TGTGCCAGCTCGGGATACACCTACAATGAGCAGTTCTTC. Protein sequence: CASSGYTYNEQFF.

The chain joins TRBV4-3 to TRBJ1-2, with 9 nucleotides matching TRBD1. Trimming at V came to 5 bases and at J to 4 bases, leaving 8 bases not matched to a gene. The CDR3 length is 15 residues. The V gene's germline CDR1 is LGHNA and CDR2 YSLEER. The CDR3 loop is CASSSTGGVGYGYTF. In DNA, the CDR3 is TGCGCCAGCAGCTCAACAGGGGGCGTCGGCTATGGCTACACCTTC.

V gene TRBV19 combines with J gene TRBJ1-5; D perhaps matches TRBD1 (5 bases). There are 15 residues in the CDR3. From germline, CDR1 is LNHDA and CDR2 SQIVND (reference sequence). Between the trimmed V and J ends, which lost 7 bases and 2 bases, there was a span of 15 bases. The CDR3 spells CASMRGGLRNQPQHF. CDR3 bases: TGTGCCAGTATGCGGGGGGGGTTGCGCAATCAGCCCCAGCATTTT.

The V and J genes are TRBV20-1 and TRBJ2-7; a possible D gene is TRBD1 (6 bases). This CDR3 contains 11 residues. In germline, CDR1 is DFQATT, CDR2 SNEGSKA (reference sequence). V was trimmed by 6 bases and J by 1 base, leaving 7 bases between them. CDR3 coding DNA: TGCAGTGCCCAGGGGTCCTACGAGCAGTACTTC. It yields the protein CSAQGSYEQYF.

V gene TRBV30 combines with J gene TRBJ2-4; D possibly corresponds to TRBD1 (7 bases). Between the trimmed V and J ends, which lost 2 bases and 7 bases, there was a span of 12 bases. The CDR3 is 13 residues long. Germline CDR1 and CDR2: GTSNPN and SVGIG (reference sequence). CDR3 bases: TGTGCCTGGAGTCTCAGGGGGGCCAACATTCAGTACTTC. Its protein product is CAWSLRGANIQYF.

The sample holds one count of this clone. V is TRBV5-6 and J is TRBJ2-5; 7 bases line up with TRBD2. CDR1 and CDR2 (germline): SGHDT, YYEEEE. This CDR3 comprises 15 residues. V trimming: 4 bases; J trimming: 5 bases; junction bases outside the gene matches: 11. CDR3 in DNA: TGTGCCAGCAGCCTCGGGGGAGGGCCCGTGGAGACCCAGTACTTC. This sequence encodes CASSLGGGPVETQYF.

This chain uses TRBV4-2 with TRBJ2-1; TRBD2 agrees at 11 bases. The J segment lost 4 bases and the V segment lost 6 bases, leaving 2 bases of the junction unmatched. This CDR3 spans 14 amino acids. The germline V gene encodes CDR1 LGHNA and CDR2 YNFKEQ. CDR3 residues: CASRGLAEYNEQFF. CDR3 nucleotides: TGTGCCAGCAGGGGACTAGCGGAATACAATGAGCAGTTCTTC.

The rearrangement joins TRBV7-9 to TRBJ1-2, with D unresolved. The V end was cut by 5 bases, the J end by 2 bases, with 12 bases between. CDR3 length: 14 residues. Germline CDR1 SEHNR, CDR2 FQNEAQ (reference sequence). The DNA of the CDR3 is TGTGCCAGCAGCCAGACGACGGGGAACTATGGCTACACCTTC. Translated: CASSQTTGNYGYTF.

The V and J genes are TRBV9 and TRBJ2-2; 10 positions agree with TRBD2. CDR3 length equals 16 residues. Looked up from germline, CDR1 is SGDLS and CDR2 is YYNGEE. The ends lost 3 bases at V and 9 bases at J; junction bases unmatched: 11. The CDR3 spells CASSATSGPRGRELFF. CDR3 coding DNA: TGTGCCAGCAGCGCGACTAGCGGGCCTCGAGGAAGGGAGCTGTTTTTT.

This clone was counted between two and nine times. The rearrangement joins TRBV29-1 to TRBJ2-7; 8 bases agree with TRBD2. Trimming took 7 bases from V and 2 from J; bases not matched to a gene: 10. The CDR3 totals 14 residues. Germline V gives CDR1 SQVTM, CDR2 ANQGSEA. Written as DNA, the CDR3 is TGCAGCGCCGGGGGTAGCGGGACTACCTACGAGCAGTACTTC. This codes for CSAGGSGTTYEQYF.

J is TRBJ2-5 and V is TRBV11-2, with D perhaps TRBD2 (5 bases). CDR3 length equals 16 residues. In germline, CDR1 is SGHAT, CDR2 FQNNGV. Trimming left V 4 bases short and J 5 bases short, with 20 bases between. Written as DNA, the CDR3 is TGTGCCAGCAGCTCTCTAGCAGGCTACCCGGGGGAGACCCAGTACTTC. This gives the protein CASSSLAGYPGETQYF.

This chain uses TRBV15 with TRBJ1-1; 10 bases map to TRBD1. V trimming: 7 bases; J trimming: 4 bases; junction bases outside the gene matches: 12. CDR3 length: 16 amino acids. Germline CDR1 reads LNHNV; CDR2 reads YYDKDF (reference sequence). The DNA for the CDR3 is TGTGCCACCACATTCGGGGACAGGGGTGACGGCACTGAAGCTTTCTTT. It specifies CATTFGDRGDGTEAFF.

The chain recombines TRBV9 with TRBJ2-7; TRBD1 might be the D (6 bases). This CDR3 comprises 16 residues. Trimming shortened V by 0 bases and J by 2 bases, and 15 bases separated the two germline ends. Germline assignment: CDR1 SGDLS and CDR2 YYNGEE. CDR3 residues: CASSVGPGHEAYEQYF. The CDR3 region has the DNA TGTGCCAGCAGCGTAGGTCCGGGACACGAAGCCTACGAGCAGTACTTC.

The chain employs TRBV10-3 and TRBJ1-1; 7 bases fit TRBD1. The CDR3 length is 15 residues. The germline gives CDR1 ENHRY, CDR2 SYGVKD. V lost 4 bases, J lost 2 bases, and 7 bases stayed unmatched. In DNA, the CDR3 is TGTGCCATCAGTGCCCCGGACAGGTCAAACACTGAAGCTTTCTTT. Translating gives CAISAPDRSNTEAFF.

The rearrangement joins TRBV2 to TRBJ1-1; 7 nucleotides agree with TRBD1. The CDR3 is made up of 15 amino acids. With V trimmed by 7 bases and J by 5 bases, 13 bases remained unmatched. Germline assignment: CDR1 SNHLY and CDR2 FYNNEI. The CDR3 protein is CASKGGRGLGTEAFF. As DNA, the CDR3 is TGTGCCAGCAAGGGAGGTAGGGGGCTAGGGACTGAAGCTTTCTTT.

The chain uses TRBV7-2 and TRBJ1-1; D is possibly TRBD1 (5 bases). Deletions cut 2 bases from V and 5 bases from J, with 12 bases between. Germline CDR1 reads SGHTA; CDR2 reads FQGNSA. This CDR3 is built from 14 residues. The CDR3: CASSLSDSRTEAFF. For the CDR3, the DNA is TGTGCCAGCAGCTTATCCGACAGTAGAACTGAAGCTTTCTTT.

This clone has just a few counts. This chain connects TRBV19 to TRBJ2-3; 13 nucleotides match TRBD2. Germline CDR1 is LNHDA and CDR2 is SQIVND (reference sequence). V was pared by 7 bases and J by 0 bases, with 10 bases of the junction left unmatched. The CDR3 contains 18 residues. CDR3 bases: TGTGCCAGTACCGGGGGGACTAGCGGGACTCCTAGCACAGATACGCAGTATTTT. Translation gives CASTGGTSGTPSTDTQYF.

This chain connects TRBV4-1 to TRBJ2-7, with D maybe TRBD1 (5 bases). CDR1 is MGHRA and CDR2 is YSYEKL in the germline V gene. CDR3 size: 16 residues. The germline V and J ends were trimmed by 2 bases and 4 bases, with 18 bases remaining between them. CDR3 sequence: CASSQQERGRLYEQYF. The CDR3 nucleotides are TGCGCCAGCAGCCAACAGGAAAGGGGCCGATTATACGAGCAGTACTTC.

Only one count was recorded for this clone. The genes are TRBV7-9 and TRBJ1-1; 8 nucleotides agree with TRBD1. Looked up from germline, CDR1 is SEHNR and CDR2 is FQNEAQ (reference sequence). There are 15 residues in the CDR3. J was trimmed by 8 bases and V by 5 bases; bases with no gene match: 13. CDR3: CASSTFRDRLGEAFF. The DNA for the CDR3 is TGTGCCAGCAGCACATTCCGGGACAGGTTAGGGGAAGCTTTCTTT.